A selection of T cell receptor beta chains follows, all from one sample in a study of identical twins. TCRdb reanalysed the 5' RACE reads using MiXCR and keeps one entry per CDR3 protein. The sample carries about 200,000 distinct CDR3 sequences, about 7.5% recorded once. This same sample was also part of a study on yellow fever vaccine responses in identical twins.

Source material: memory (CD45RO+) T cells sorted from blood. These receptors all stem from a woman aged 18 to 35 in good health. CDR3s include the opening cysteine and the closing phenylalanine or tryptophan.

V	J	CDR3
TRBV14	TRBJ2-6	CASSQGPRGREGANVLTF
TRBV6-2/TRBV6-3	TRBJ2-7	CASSYGVETYEQYF
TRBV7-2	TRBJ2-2	CASSKGLAELFF
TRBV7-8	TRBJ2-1	CASSLGPPAYNEQFF
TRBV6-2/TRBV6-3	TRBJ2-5	CASRQLGAGETQYF
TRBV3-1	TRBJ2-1	CASSQDLGGRANNEQFF
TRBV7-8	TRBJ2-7	CASSLAGLSYEQYF
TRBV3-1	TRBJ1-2	CASSPAGPGYGYTF
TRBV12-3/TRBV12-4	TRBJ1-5	CASSRGVAQPQHF
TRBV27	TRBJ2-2	CASSLWGTGFTGELFF
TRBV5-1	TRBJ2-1	CASSPGTSGLNEQFF
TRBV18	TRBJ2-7	CASSQAHSYEQYF
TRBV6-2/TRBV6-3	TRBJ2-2	CASSPSLDTAELFF
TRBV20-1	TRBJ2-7	CSARALSSGYYEQYF
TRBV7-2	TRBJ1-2	CASSFDRGLSYGYTF
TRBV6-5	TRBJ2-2	CASSYSRGSGGELFF
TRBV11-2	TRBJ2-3	CASSRRAPADTQYF
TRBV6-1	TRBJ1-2	CASQGPNYGYTF
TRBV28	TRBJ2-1	CASTQLAAEQFF
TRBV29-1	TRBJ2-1	CSVGPATYNEQFF
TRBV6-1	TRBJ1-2	CAILEGNGYTF
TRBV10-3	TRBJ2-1	CAISESVNNEQFF
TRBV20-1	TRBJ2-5	CSARTGTGQETQYF
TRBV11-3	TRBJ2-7	CASSLDSSVEQYF
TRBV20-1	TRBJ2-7	CSALKDPGLAYEQYF
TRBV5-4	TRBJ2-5	CASSPPGRGEETQYF
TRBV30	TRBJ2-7	CAWSPLPDRIYEQYF
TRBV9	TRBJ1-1	CASSVHRSGLNTEAFF
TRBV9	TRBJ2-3	CASSVGLGGGTDTQYF
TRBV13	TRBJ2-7	CASSLIAQGSYEQYF
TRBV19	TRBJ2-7	CASSTGGLSFEQYF
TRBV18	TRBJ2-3	CASSPGGSTDTQYF
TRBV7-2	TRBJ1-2	CASSLQGAIDYGYTF
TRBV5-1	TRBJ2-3	CASSATGGGTDTQYF
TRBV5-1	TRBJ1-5	CASSSQGADNQPQHF
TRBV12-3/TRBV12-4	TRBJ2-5	CASSKGQNQETQYF
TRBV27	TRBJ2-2	CASSFGGGTGELFF
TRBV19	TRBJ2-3	CASRTLAAQSTDTQYF
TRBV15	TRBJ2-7	CATSRDQRGTGAYEQYF
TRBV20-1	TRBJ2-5	CSASIRGVQETQYF
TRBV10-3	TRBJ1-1	CAISGGESRREAFF
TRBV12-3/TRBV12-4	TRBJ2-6	CASSRDRARSGANVLTF
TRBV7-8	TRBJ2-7	CASSSRLGLTTLVHEQYF
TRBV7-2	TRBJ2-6	CASSLAQRASGSSGANVLTF
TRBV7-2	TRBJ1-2	CASSPDRRNYGYTF
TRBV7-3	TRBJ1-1	CASSLTEVTEAFF
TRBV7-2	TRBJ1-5	CASSYGQINQPQHF
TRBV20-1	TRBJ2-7	CSAGDSGGPYEQYF
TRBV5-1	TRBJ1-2	CASSLDRGLGYGYTF
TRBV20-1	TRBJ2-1	CSARDLLAGVNEHFF
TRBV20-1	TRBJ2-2	CSTQDFTGELFF
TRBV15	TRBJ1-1	CATSRTPDTEAFF
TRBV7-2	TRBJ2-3	CASRRGGGTDTQYF
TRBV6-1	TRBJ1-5	CASRKGRISNQPQHF